These T cell receptor beta chains were read from a single sample in a study of OX40 agonist ivuxolimab in advanced cancers. The table came from immunoSEQ multiplex PCR; TCRdb's copy has only in-frame clones and leaves some out. The sample comprises some 50,000 clones, around 86% of which are singletons, and 5.5% to 7% rests with the top ten. The sequenced sample was CD4+ or CD8+ T cells sorted from blood, obtained in a trial of the OX40 agonist ivuxolimab. These receptors were obtained from an adult with an advanced solid tumor such as melanoma, head and neck, liver or kidney cancer. CDR3s include the opening cysteine and the closing phenylalanine or tryptophan. A D gene is named only where the DNA matches it firmly. Only some rows state a clone size, as once, few, many or a class for expanded clones.

J,size,D,V,CDR3,DNA
TRBJ2-1,NA,NA,TRBV7-8,CASSLIGVSYNEQFF,TGTGCCAGCAGCTTAATCGGTGTCTCCTACAATGAGCAGTTCTTC
TRBJ2-1,many,NA,TRBV19,CASSIDRAGAHNEQFF,TGTGCCAGTAGTATAGATCGGGCGGGGGCCCACAATGAGCAGTTCTTC
TRBJ2-2,NA,NA,TRBV4-1,CASSQDSARGWPGELFF,TGCGCCAGCAGCCAAGATTCGGCCAGGGGTTGGCCCGGGGAGCTGTTTTTT
TRBJ1-1,NA,NA,TRBV11-3,CASSLDPGTTEAFF,TGTGCCAGCAGCTTAGATCCAGGGACCACTGAAGCTTTCTTT
TRBJ1-1,NA,NA,TRBV5-4,CASSLSLRGMMNTEAFF,TGTGCCAGCAGCTTGAGCTTGAGGGGTATGATGAACACTGAAGCTTTCTTT
TRBJ2-2,few,NA,TRBV15,CATRQGNTGELFF,TGTGCCACCAGACAGGGGAACACCGGGGAGCTGTTTTTT
TRBJ2-5,NA,NA,TRBV28,CASHPDSQETQYF,TGTGCCAGCCACCCGGATTCTCAAGAGACCCAGTACTTC
TRBJ2-7,NA,NA,TRBV2,CASSESITYEQYF,TGTGCCAGCAGTGAGTCTATTACCTACGAGCAGTACTTC
TRBJ1-2,NA,NA,TRBV7-8,CASSLTEGTDGYTF,TGTGCCAGCAGCTTAACCGAAGGGACGGATGGCTACACCTTC
TRBJ2-3,NA,TRBD1,TRBV7-6,CASSLSTGTGPTDTQYF,TGTGCCAGCAGCTTATCCACCGGGACAGGCCCCACAGATACGCAGTATTTT
TRBJ2-1,once,TRBD2,TRBV11-2,CASSLGAGGPEQFF,TGTGCCAGCAGCTTAGGAGCGGGAGGACCAGAGCAGTTCTTC
TRBJ2-1,NA,NA,TRBV27,CASSLGGNEQFF,TGTGCCAGCAGTTTAGGGGGGAATGAGCAGTTCTTC
TRBJ1-2,NA,NA,TRBV6-5,CASSPGHHGYTF,TGTGCCAGCAGTCCCGGACACCATGGCTACACCTTC
TRBJ2-1,NA,NA,TRBV7-9,CASSLSYNEQFF,TGTGCCAGCAGCTTATCCTACAATGAGCAGTTCTTC
TRBJ2-2,NA,TRBD2,TRBV28,CASSLTGGRAGELFF,TGTGCCAGCAGTTTAACGGGGGGACGCGCCGGGGAGCTGTTTTTT
TRBJ1-1,NA,NA,TRBV27,CASSTTWGSEAFF,TGTGCCAGCAGTACAACTTGGGGATCTGAAGCTTTCTTT
TRBJ1-1,NA,NA,TRBV7-2,CASSLALGLTEAFF,TGTGCCAGCAGCTTAGCGCTAGGGCTCACTGAAGCTTTCTTT
TRBJ2-7,once,NA,TRBV4-2,CASSQPREEQYF,TGTGCCAGCAGCCAACCTAGAGAAGAGCAGTACTTC
TRBJ1-4,NA,NA,TRBV19,CASSIWLNEKLFF,TGTGCCAGTAGTATCTGGCTCAATGAAAAACTGTTTTTT
TRBJ1-5,NA,NA,TRBV19,CASSSYNQPQHF,TGTGCCAGTAGTTCTTACAATCAGCCCCAGCATTTT
TRBJ1-1,NA,NA,TRBV27,CASSPGVNTEAFF,TGTGCCAGCAGCCCGGGGGTTAACACTGAAGCTTTCTTT
TRBJ2-3,NA,TRBD2,TRBV28,CASSSTASGKGDTQYF,TGTGCCAGCAGTTCTACTGCTAGCGGGAAGGGGGATACGCAGTATTTT
TRBJ2-2,NA,NA,TRBV27,CASSLVTQGGTGELFF,TGTGCCAGCAGCTTGGTCACGCAGGGTGGCACCGGGGAGCTGTTTTTT
TRBJ2-3,NA,TRBD1,TRBV5-5,CASSWGQRYTDTQYF,TGTGCCAGCAGCTGGGGACAGAGGTACACAGATACGCAGTATTTT
TRBJ2-1,NA,NA,TRBV29-1,CSVEGHLVSYNEQFF,TGCAGCGTTGAAGGACATTTGGTCTCCTACAATGAGCAGTTCTTC